This T cell receptor beta chain derives from a study of control samples from healthy donors and cancer patients. CDR3 length: 16 residues. Trimming cost V 5 bases and J 7 bases, with 21 bases left between them. The germline CDR1 and CDR2 sequences are MDHEN and SYDVKM. Using immunoSEQ multiplex PCR, the repertoire was profiled, and TCRdb retains in-frame clones only, with some absent. The repertoire holds 40,000 to 45,000 clones, with 70% as singletons. The receptor was derived from a male donor with melanoma. The chain recombines TRBV28 with TRBJ2-1; tentatively, D is TRBD1 or TRBD2 (8 bases each). Sequenced: formalin-fixed, paraffin-embedded tissue. The CDR3 DNA reads as TGTGCCAGCAGTGGACAGGGAAGCGGGACTAGTAATGAGCAGTTCTTC. Residues: CASSGQGSGTSNEQFF.